This T cell receptor beta chain was documented in a study of Ad26.COV2.S vaccination and SARS-CoV-2 variants. Measured with immunoSEQ multiplex PCR; TCRdb has only the in-frame clones, and not every one. The repertoire has some 350,000 clones, under 90% of them found once; the top ten carry 4.5% to 7%. The CDR3 is 15 residues long. The V gene lost 4 bases and the J gene lost 2 bases, with 12 bases spanning the gap. Germline V lookup: CDR1 SNHLY, CDR2 FYNNEI. As to treatment: some 19 received Ad26.COV2.S at low or high dose, single or two shots; roughly 5 received placebo; per-sample allocation not given. Sampling was done on day 63 after the first vaccine or placebo injection.

The J gene is TRBJ2-1, the V gene TRBV2; possible D gene TRBD2, 6 bases. The sequencing here drew on peripheral blood, taken in a trial of Ad26.COV2.S vaccine versus placebo. The receptor was isolated from a person aged 18 to 65 who received the Ad26.COV2.S COVID-19 vaccine or a placebo. CDR3 coding DNA: TGTGCCAGCAGTGGCGAGGGAGGAGCCTACAATGAGCAGTTCTTC. Its protein is CASSGEGGAYNEQFF.